This record concerns one TCR beta chain sequence. The data stem from a study of blood T cell repertoires in COVID-19. Across the whole study: Sites across the United States, Italy and Spain contributed samples from acute and convalescent COVID-19.

This CDR3 contains 15 residues. Germline CDR1 reads MNHEY; CDR2 reads SVGEGT. Trimming took off 5 bases at V and 7 bases at J, with 17 bases between the two ends. Original methodology: Estimated nucleated cell counts came from reference gene primer amplification. The protocol was immunoSEQ multiplex PCR, while the TCRdb copy is restricted to in-frame clones and leaves out a portion. Clone size and V and J calls were adopted from that table, with D and trimming inferred from the DNA. The data contain 180,000 or so clones, around 85% of them singletons. The TCR was taken from a man aged 60 to 69 who had recovered from COVID-19. Sequencing was done on a sample of peripheral blood. V gene TRBV6-2 or TRBV6-3 combines with J gene TRBJ1-4; D gene unclear. The DNA for the CDR3 is TGTGCCAGCAGTCAGCAGTTGATCTCGGGTGAAAAACTGTTTTTT. It is translated as CASSQQLISGEKLFF.